The T cell receptor beta chain described here comes from a study of shared clonotypes between healthy human individuals. Germline V gene data show CDR1 as MGHRA and CDR2 as YSYEKL. The CDR3 is 14 residues long. V lost 1 base and J 4 bases, leaving 10 bases between the germline ends. Data came from immunoSEQ multiplex PCR; TCRdb stores just in-frame clones and leaves some out. The sample lists some 2.1 million clones, 95% occurring once. V usage is TRBV4-1 and J usage is TRBJ1-2; D may be TRBD1 (6 bases). The source of this sequence is a man aged 18 to 29 in good health. The sample was naive CD4+ T cells sorted from blood. Subset given: CD45RA+ positively selected. The CDR3 DNA follows: TGCGCCAGCAGCCAAGCATCAGGGGTCTATGGCTACACCTTC. It translates to CASSQASGVYGYTF.